This is a list of T cell receptor beta chains from one sample in a study of cytomegalovirus exposure and HLA in healthy donors. Profiling relied on immunoSEQ multiplex PCR, and the TCRdb table lists in-frame clones only, not all of them. The top ten clones hold 0.45% to 0.5% of a sample with about 240,000 clones, around four fifths of them seen once. The specimen sequenced was PBMCs. These receptors were collected from a boy aged 5 to 17 in good health and CMV-seronegative. CDR3s leave out the opening cysteine and the closing phenylalanine or tryptophan. D genes are given only for firm matches. Only some rows state a clone size, as once, few, many or a class for expanded clones.

j_call d_call v_call clone_size cdr3_aa
TRBJ1-1 NA TRBV11-3 NA ASSPEVISTEAF
TRBJ1-6 NA TRBV9 NA ASSAGGVTNSPLH
TRBJ1-1 NA TRBV10-3 NA AISESRAHSPEAF
TRBJ1-1 NA TRBV7-8 NA ASSDQGNTEAF
TRBJ2-7 TRBD1 TRBV11-1 NA ASSLEPRPGGYEQY
TRBJ1-1 TRBD1 TRBV19 NA ASRQPSGQEKAF
TRBJ1-1 TRBD1 TRBV6-1 NA ASSVTGGTTEAF
TRBJ1-2 TRBD1 TRBV2 NA ASRSTLGGRGYT
TRBJ1-2 TRBD1 TRBV19 NA ASSIRRGLGGYT
TRBJ2-5 TRBD2 TRBV11-3 once ASSFFPLGLAAQETQY
TRBJ2-5 NA TRBV6-1 NA ASSEQLVMETQY
TRBJ2-1 TRBD1 TRBV30 NA AWSALPGQGFGNEQF
TRBJ2-3 NA TRBV1 NA TSIVAPPSTDTQY
TRBJ1-1 NA TRBV5-4 NA ASSLGGGSGTEAF
TRBJ1-2 TRBD1 TRBV7-9 NA ASSLAGTGTTGYT
TRBJ2-7 NA TRBV30 NA AWIKSYEQY
TRBJ1-5 NA TRBV6-1 NA ASSGDSPLQPQH
TRBJ1-1 TRBD1 TRBV28 NA ASSEAGTGGSEAF
TRBJ1-2 TRBD1 TRBV18 few ASSPTGAYGYT
TRBJ2-1 NA TRBV5-1 NA ASSLDIYNEQF
TRBJ1-1 TRBD1 TRBV19 NA ASSSYGGTGNTEAF
TRBJ1-1 NA TRBV21-1 NA AKYVLDREKNTEAF
TRBJ2-7 NA TRBV21-1 few ASNQKGQGAGEQY
TRBJ2-1 NA TRBV10-3 NA AISESMGDSRYNEQF
TRBJ1-4 TRBD1 TRBV11-3 NA ASSDRVVGEKLF
TRBJ1-1 NA TRBV12-5 NA ASGLDGEAF
TRBJ1-4 NA TRBV4-2 NA ASSLHLDRVAVTNEKLF
TRBJ2-5 NA TRBV5-4 NA ASSLLPGETQY
TRBJ2-5 TRBD2 TRBV18 NA ASSPTSGAAETQY
TRBJ2-1 TRBD2 TRBV6-5 NA ASSLLAGGRNEQF
TRBJ2-7 NA TRBV10-3 few AISQQGTSGEQY
TRBJ2-7 NA TRBV6-5 NA ASSYAGPESYEQY
TRBJ1-1 TRBD1 TRBV10-2 NA ASSDRAMNTEAF
TRBJ2-5 NA TRBV19 once ASSEREGTQY
TRBJ1-4 NA TRBV19 NA ASSMRATNEKLF
TRBJ2-5 TRBD1 TRBV9 few ASSPRQGFETQY
TRBJ1-5 TRBD1 TRBV29-1 NA SVAGGTGVNQPQH
TRBJ2-7 TRBD1 TRBV19 NA ASSMARGLPYEQY
TRBJ1-1 TRBD1 TRBV6-7 NA ASSLPSTGRTEAF
TRBJ2-6 NA TRBV6-4 NA ASSGPGANVLA
TRBJ2-1 TRBD2 TRBV10-3 NA AISETLLTSGRARDNEQF